Listed below are T cell receptor beta chains from one sample, sequenced in a study of Ad26.COV2.S vaccination and SARS-CoV-2 variants. The table came from immunoSEQ multiplex PCR; TCRdb's copy has only in-frame clones and leaves some out. This table holds hundreds of thousands of clones, more than 70% found once. The sequences come from peripheral blood, collected in a trial of Ad26.COV2.S vaccine versus placebo. These receptors originate from a person between 18 and 60 years old who received the Ad26.COV2.S COVID-19 vaccine or a placebo. Each CDR3 is given with its conserved first and last residue. The D gene is left open where the match is weak. Clone size is shown for a subset of rows, as once, few, many or a class of expanded clone.

>TRBJ1-6|.|16|few|TRBV5-1
TGCGCCAGCAGCTTGGCGCGCAGGGAGGACGATTCACCCCTCCACTTT
CASSLARREDDSPLHF
>TRBJ1-1|.|13|.|TRBV5-6
TGTGCCAGCAGCTTGGATAGGGGCACTGAAGCTTTCTTT
CASSLDRGTEAFF
>TRBJ1-6|.|11|.|TRBV11-2
TGTGCCAGCAGCTTAGTGGGACTTCTCCACTTT
CASSLVGLLHF
>TRBJ1-2|TRBD1|16|.|TRBV9
TGTGCCAGCAGCGTAGGGATGACAGGGATGAGGGATGGCTACACCTTC
CASSVGMTGMRDGYTF
>TRBJ2-1|TRBD2|13|.|TRBV11-2
TGTGCCAGCAGCCCGGGACTAAGGAATGAGCAGTTCTTC
CASSPGLRNEQFF
>TRBJ2-1|.|18|.|TRBV6-2/TRBV6-3
TGTGCCAGCAGTTTCCTCCTTGTTGCGGGGCTCTCCTACAATGAGCAGTTCTTC
CASSFLLVAGLSYNEQFF
>TRBJ2-5|TRBD1|15|.|TRBV2
TGTGCCAGCAGTGAAGCTTGGACAGGGGGAGAGACCCAGTACTTC
CASSEAWTGGETQYF
>TRBJ1-2|.|13|.|TRBV30
TGTGCCTGGAGTGGTGCAGGGAGCTATGGCTACACCTTC
CAWSGAGSYGYTF
>TRBJ1-1|.|15|.|TRBV6-5
TGTGCCAGCAGTTACTCTGCGACATTGAACACTGAAGCTTTCTTT
CASSYSATLNTEAFF
>TRBJ1-4|.|15|.|TRBV5-6
TGTGCCAGCAGCTTGATGGGGCGGGAAAATGAAAAACTGTTTTTT
CASSLMGRENEKLFF
>TRBJ1-2|.|12|.|TRBV5-6
TGTGCCAGCAGCTTGGGGGTTCAAGGCTACACCTTC
CASSLGVQGYTF
>TRBJ1-2|.|14|.|TRBV6-2/TRBV6-3
TGTGCCAGCAGTTATTTTGGACAGAACTATGGCTACACCTTC
CASSYFGQNYGYTF
>TRBJ1-4|.|12|.|TRBV15
TGTGCCACCACCAGGGTGAATGAAAAACTGTTTTTT
CATTRVNEKLFF
>TRBJ2-1|TRBD1|15|.|TRBV5-6
TGTGCCAGCAGCTTGGGTAGGGGGCGTCACAATGAGCAGTTCTTC
CASSLGRGRHNEQFF
>TRBJ1-5|.|13|few|TRBV5-5
TGTGCCAGCAGCTTGTCAATCAATCAGCCCCAGCATTTT
CASSLSINQPQHF
>TRBJ2-1|.|16|.|TRBV6-1
TGTGCCAGCAGTGTCAATCCTAGCCAGGGTTGGAATGAGCAGTTCTTC
CASSVNPSQGWNEQFF
>TRBJ1-2|.|14|.|TRBV5-6
TGTGCCAGCAGCTTGGGGGCCAAAAACTATGGCTACACCTTC
CASSLGAKNYGYTF
>TRBJ1-1|.|14|.|TRBV5-1
TGCGCCAGCAGCTTGGACATCCCGAACACTGAAGCTTTCTTT
CASSLDIPNTEAFF
>TRBJ1-4|.|14|.|TRBV27
TGTGCCAGCCGAAGGGGTGGGACTAATGAAAAACTGTTTTTT
CASRRGGTNEKLFF
>TRBJ2-7|.|15|.|TRBV5-4
TGTGCCAGCAGCGGCGGGGGCAGAAGATTCTACGAGCAGTACTTC
CASSGGGRRFYEQYF
>TRBJ2-7|.|14|.|TRBV6-5
TGTGCCAGCAGTTACTCTCAAGACTCCTACGAGCAGTACTTC
CASSYSQDSYEQYF
>TRBJ2-7|TRBD1|14|.|TRBV3-1/TRBV3-2
TGTGCCAGCAGCCATAGGGACAGTTCCTACGAGCAGTACTTC
CASSHRDSSYEQYF
>TRBJ2-7|TRBD2|14|.|TRBV18
TGTGCCAGCTCACCCGCTAGCGGAACCTACGAGCAGTACTTC
CASSPASGTYEQYF
>TRBJ1-1|.|14|.|TRBV2
TGTGCCAGCAGCGTACAAGGGGCGAACACTGAAGCTTTCTTT
CASSVQGANTEAFF
>TRBJ2-1|TRBD1|14|once|TRBV29-1
TGCAGCATTGCCGGACAGGGGTCCTACAATGAGCAGTTCTTC
CSIAGQGSYNEQFF
>TRBJ2-7|.|13|.|TRBV5-4
TGTGCCAGCAGCGGGCAGGGTATCTACGAGCAGTACTTC
CASSGQGIYEQYF
>TRBJ1-3|.|15|.|TRBV5-1
TGCGCCAGGATTCTCCAGGGTGACTCTGGAAACACCATATATTTT
CARILQGDSGNTIYF